A single sample is the source of the 6 T cell receptor beta chains below, sequenced in a study of blood T cell repertoires in COVID-19 (TCRdb year 2020). The receptor library was made with the immunoSEQ multiplex PCR assay. This is the immuneACCESS table as TCRdb keeps it, with only in-frame sequences that have V and J called. A part of the clones is gone; compared with another copy, unresolved V genes explain less than half, and the rest is unexplained. Present in this sample are a few hundred thousand clones, approximately 86% of which were seen just once. About 4% of the sample comes from the top ten. Sequencing was done on a sample of PBMCs or T cells enriched from blood (not recorded which). These receptor sequences come from a middle-aged woman with acute COVID-19.

The V gene is TRBV5-1, the J gene TRBJ2-5, with D perhaps matching TRBD2 (6 bases). Germline CDR1 reads SGHRS; CDR2 reads YFSETQ. This CDR3 is built from 15 residues. With 4 bases removed from V and 1 base from J, the gap between germline ends came to 14 bases. CDR3 DNA sequence: TGCGCCAGCAGCCTGGACCCCGGGAGCCAAGAGACCCAGTACTTC. Protein: CASSLDPGSQETQYF.

This chain links TRBV19 with TRBJ1-5, with a tentative D call TRBD1 (5 bases). This CDR3 comprises 16 residues. V lost 5 bases and J 0 bases, leaving 14 bases between the germline ends. Germline CDR1 LNHDA, CDR2 SQIVND (reference sequence). CDR3 bases: TGTGCCAGTAGTCGACCAAGGGGATCTAGCAATCAGCCCCAGCATTTT. It yields the protein CASSRPRGSSNQPQHF.

The chain links TRBV7-2 to TRBJ1-6; the match to TRBD1 covers 7 bases. In germline, CDR1 is SGHTA, CDR2 FQGNSA. With 6 bases clipped from V and 3 bases from J, the junction kept 5 bases outside the gene matches. The CDR3 loop spans 15 amino acids. CDR3 nucleotide sequence: TGTGCCAGCAGACCACGGGACAGCTATAATTCACCCCTCCACTTT. Translated: CASRPRDSYNSPLHF.

This clone was recorded only once. The chain links TRBV28 to TRBJ1-2; no reliable D call. Trimming left V 6 bases short and J 3 bases short, with 14 bases between. Germline-derived CDR1 and CDR2 are MDHEN and SYDVKM. The CDR3 is 14 residues long. The CDR3 loop is CASRLDGGYYGYTF. The CDR3 bases are TGTGCCAGCAGGCTTGACGGCGGGTACTATGGCTACACCTTC.

The rearrangement joins TRBV7-8 to TRBJ1-5; 11 nucleotides agree with TRBD1. The CDR3 extends over 16 amino acids. Germline V lookup: CDR1 SGHVS, CDR2 FQNEAQ. Trimming took 2 bases from V and 3 from J; bases not matched to a gene: 3. CDR3 loop: CASSLWDRGANQPQHF. CDR3 DNA sequence: TGTGCCAGCAGCTTATGGGACAGGGGGGCCAATCAGCCCCAGCATTTT.

The DNA of the CDR3 is TGTGCCAGCAGCCAAGCGAACGGCTACGAGCAGTACTTC. Its translation: CASSQANGYEQYF. The gene calls are TRBV3-1 (or the pseudogene TRBV3-2) and TRBJ2-7; D uncertain. Trimming took 1 base from V and 3 from J, leaving 7 bases between them. The CDR3 is made up of 13 amino acids. Per the germline V gene, CDR1 is LGHDT and CDR2 is YNNKEL (reference sequence).